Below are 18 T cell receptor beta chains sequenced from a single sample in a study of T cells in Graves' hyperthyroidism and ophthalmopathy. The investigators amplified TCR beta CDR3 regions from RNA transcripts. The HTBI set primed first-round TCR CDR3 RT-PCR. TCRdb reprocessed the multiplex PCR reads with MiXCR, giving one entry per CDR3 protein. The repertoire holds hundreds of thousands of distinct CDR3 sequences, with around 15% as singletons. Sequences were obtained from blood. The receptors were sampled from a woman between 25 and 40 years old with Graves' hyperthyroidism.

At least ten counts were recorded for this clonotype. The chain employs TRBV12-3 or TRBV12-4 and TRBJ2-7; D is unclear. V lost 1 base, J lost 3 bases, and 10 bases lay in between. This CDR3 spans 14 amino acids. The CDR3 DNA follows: TGTGCCAGCAGTTTAGTTCTGGTTAGCTACGAGCAGTACTTC. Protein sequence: CASSLVLVSYEQYF.

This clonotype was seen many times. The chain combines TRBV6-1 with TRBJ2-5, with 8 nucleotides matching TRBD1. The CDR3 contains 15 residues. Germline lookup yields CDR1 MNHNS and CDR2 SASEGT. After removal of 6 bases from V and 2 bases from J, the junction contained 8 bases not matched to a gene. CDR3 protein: CASSTHTGGQETQYF. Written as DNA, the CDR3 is TGTGCCAGCAGCACACACACAGGGGGGCAAGAGACCCAGTACTTC.

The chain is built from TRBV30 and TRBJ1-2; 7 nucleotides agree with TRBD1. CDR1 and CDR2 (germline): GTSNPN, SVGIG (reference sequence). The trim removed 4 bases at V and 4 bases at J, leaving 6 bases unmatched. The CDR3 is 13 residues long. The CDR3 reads CAWNPTGPYGYTF. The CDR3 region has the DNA TGTGCCTGGAACCCGACAGGGCCCTATGGCTACACCTTC.

DNA for the CDR3: TGTGCCAGCAGTTTCGGGGACAGGGACTCCTACGAGCAGTACTTC. Protein: CASSFGDRDSYEQYF. The J gene is TRBJ2-7, the V gene TRBV28; 9 bases line up with TRBD1. Per the germline V gene, CDR1 is MDHEN and CDR2 is SYDVKM. CDR3 length: 15 residues. The ends lost 3 bases at V and 0 bases at J; junction bases unmatched: 3.

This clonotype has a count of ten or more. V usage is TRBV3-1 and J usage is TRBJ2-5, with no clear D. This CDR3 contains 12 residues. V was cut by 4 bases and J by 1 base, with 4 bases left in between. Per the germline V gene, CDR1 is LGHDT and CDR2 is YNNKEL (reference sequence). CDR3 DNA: TGTGCCAGCAGCCGAGTCCAAGAGACCCAGTACTTC. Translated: CASSRVQETQYF.

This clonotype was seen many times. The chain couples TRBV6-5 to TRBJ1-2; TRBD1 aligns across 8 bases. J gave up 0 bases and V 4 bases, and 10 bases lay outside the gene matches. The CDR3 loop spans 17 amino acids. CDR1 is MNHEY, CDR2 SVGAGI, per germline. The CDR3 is CASSSPRGQGTNYGYTF. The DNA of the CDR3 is TGTGCCAGCAGTTCCCCCCGTGGACAGGGAACTAACTATGGCTACACCTTC.

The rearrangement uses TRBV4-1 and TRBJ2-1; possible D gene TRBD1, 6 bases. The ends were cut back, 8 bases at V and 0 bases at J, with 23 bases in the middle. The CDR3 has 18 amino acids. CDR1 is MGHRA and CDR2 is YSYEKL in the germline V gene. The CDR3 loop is CASATGQGRRSSYNEQFF. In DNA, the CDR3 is TGCGCCAGCGCGACGGGGCAGGGGAGAAGAAGCTCCTACAATGAGCAGTTCTTC.

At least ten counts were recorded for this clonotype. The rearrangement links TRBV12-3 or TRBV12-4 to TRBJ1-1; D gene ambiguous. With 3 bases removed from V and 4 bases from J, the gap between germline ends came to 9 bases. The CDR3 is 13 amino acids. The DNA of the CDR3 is TGTGCCAGCAGTTTGATTGAGGGCACTGAAGCTTTCTTT. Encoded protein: CASSLIEGTEAFF.

The chain's CDR3 is CASSAAGQPQHF. The CDR3 DNA sequence: TGTGCCAGTAGTGCCGCGGGACAGCCCCAGCATTTT. This chain links TRBV19 with TRBJ1-5; D is ambiguous. Trimming shortened V by 5 bases and J by 7 bases, and 9 bases separated the two germline ends. CDR3 length: 12 amino acids. CDR1 LNHDA and CDR2 SQIVND come from the germline V gene (reference sequence). The full variable domain, with the rest looked up from reference TRBV19 and TRBJ1-5, is DGGITQSPKYLFRKEGQNVTLSCEQNLNHDAMYWYRQDPGQGLRLIYYSQIVNDFQKGDIAEGYSVSREKKESFPLTVTSAQKNPTAFYLCASSAAGQPQHFGDGTRLSIL.

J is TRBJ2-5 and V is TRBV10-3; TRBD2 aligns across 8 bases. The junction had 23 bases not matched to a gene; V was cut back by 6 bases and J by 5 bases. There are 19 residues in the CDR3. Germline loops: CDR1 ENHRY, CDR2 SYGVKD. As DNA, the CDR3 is TGTGCCATCAGCGACCAACAAGGAAAAAAGCGGGAGAGGGGGGAGACCCAGTACTTC. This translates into CAISDQQGKKRERGETQYF.

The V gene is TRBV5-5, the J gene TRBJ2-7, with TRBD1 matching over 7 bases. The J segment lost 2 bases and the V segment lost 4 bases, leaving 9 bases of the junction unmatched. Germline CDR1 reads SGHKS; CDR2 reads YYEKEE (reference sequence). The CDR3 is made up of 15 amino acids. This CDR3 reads CASSLAQGQTYEQYF. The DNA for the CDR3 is TGTGCCAGCAGCCTCGCGCAGGGACAGACCTACGAGCAGTACTTC.

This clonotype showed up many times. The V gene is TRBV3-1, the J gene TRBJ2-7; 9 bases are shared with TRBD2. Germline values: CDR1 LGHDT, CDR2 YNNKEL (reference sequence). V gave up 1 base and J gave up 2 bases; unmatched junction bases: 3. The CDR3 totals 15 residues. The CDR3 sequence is CASSQGLAEAYEQYF. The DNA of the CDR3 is TGTGCCAGCAGCCAAGGACTAGCGGAAGCCTACGAGCAGTACTTC.

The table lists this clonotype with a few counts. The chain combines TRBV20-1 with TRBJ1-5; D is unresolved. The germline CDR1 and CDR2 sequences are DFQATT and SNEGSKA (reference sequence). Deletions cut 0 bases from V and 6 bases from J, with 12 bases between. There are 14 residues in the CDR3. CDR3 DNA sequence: TGCAGTGCTAGAGAATTAGGGATTGGTCAGCCCCAGCATTTT. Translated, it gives CSARELGIGQPQHF.

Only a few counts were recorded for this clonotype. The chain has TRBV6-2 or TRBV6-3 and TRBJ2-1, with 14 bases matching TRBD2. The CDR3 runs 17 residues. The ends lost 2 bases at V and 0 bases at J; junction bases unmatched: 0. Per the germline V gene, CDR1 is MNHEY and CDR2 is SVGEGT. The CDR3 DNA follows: TGTGCCAGCAGTTACGGGACTAGCGGGAGCTCCTACAATGAGCAGTTCTTC. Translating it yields CASSYGTSGSSYNEQFF.

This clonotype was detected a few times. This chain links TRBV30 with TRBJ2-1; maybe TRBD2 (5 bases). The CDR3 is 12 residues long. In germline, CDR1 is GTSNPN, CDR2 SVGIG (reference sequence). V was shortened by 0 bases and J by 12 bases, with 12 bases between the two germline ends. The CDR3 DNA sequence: TGTGCCTGGAGTGTCCGGGGTTATGGGCAGTTCTTC. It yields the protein CAWSVRGYGQFF. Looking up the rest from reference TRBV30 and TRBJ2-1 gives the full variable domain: SQTIHQWPATLVQPVGSPLSLECTVEGTSNPNLYWYRQAAGRGLQLLFYSVGIGQISSEVPQNLSASRPQDRQFILSSKKLLLSDSGFYLCAWSVRGYGQFFGPGTRLTVL.

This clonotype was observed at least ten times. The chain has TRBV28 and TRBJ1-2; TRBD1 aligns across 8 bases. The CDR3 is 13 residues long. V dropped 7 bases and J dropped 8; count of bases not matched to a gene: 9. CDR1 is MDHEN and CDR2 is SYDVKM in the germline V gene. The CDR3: CASTLTGAWGYTF. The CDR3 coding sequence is TGTGCCAGCACACTGACAGGGGCCTGGGGCTACACCTTC.

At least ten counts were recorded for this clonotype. CDR3 bases: TGCGCCAGCAGCTTGGGGACAGGGATTCGGAATGAGCAGTTCTTC. This encodes CASSLGTGIRNEQFF. V and J are TRBV5-1 and TRBJ2-1; 8 nucleotides line up with TRBD1. This CDR3 comprises 15 residues. V lost 0 bases and J lost 7; bases outside the gene matches: 6. The germline CDR1 and CDR2 sequences are SGHRS and YFSETQ.

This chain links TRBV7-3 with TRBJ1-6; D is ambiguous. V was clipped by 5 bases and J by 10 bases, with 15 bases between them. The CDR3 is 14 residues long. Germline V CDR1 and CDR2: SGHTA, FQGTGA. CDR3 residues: CASSPWTEPSPLHF. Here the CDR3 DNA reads TGTGCCAGCAGCCCATGGACGGAGCCCTCACCCCTCCACTTT.